This TCR beta chain was sequenced for a study of CD8 T cells in ankylosing spondylitis. The study's findings and limits: Reportedly, significant enrichment of disease-linked clones occurred in matched ankylosing spondylitis synovial fluid.

TCRdb re-derived calls from the 5' RACE reads in MiXCR, one entry per CDR3 protein. The sample includes 200,000 or so distinct CDR3 sequences, approximately 18% of them seen just once. This clonotype was counted at least ten times. As yet, its antigen is unknown. The germline V gene has CDR1 LGHNA and CDR2 YSLEER. Trimming removed 0 bases from V and 0 bases from J; junction bases left unmatched: 4. The CDR3 runs 16 residues. The source is a male donor between 5 and 29 years old with ankylosing spondylitis or in good health (not recorded which). V usage is TRBV4-3 and J usage is TRBJ2-7; 8 nucleotides align to TRBD2. The sequencing input was blood, either unsorted or a sorted T cell fraction (not recorded which). Here the CDR3 reads CASSQDPLAGSYEQYF. The CDR3 DNA reads as TGCGCCAGCAGCCAAGATCCGCTAGCGGGCTCCTACGAGCAGTACTTC.